The rows below give T cell receptor beta chains drawn from one sample of a study of OX40 agonist ivuxolimab in advanced cancers. TCRdb's table, derived via immunoSEQ multiplex PCR, lists solely in-frame clones and lacks some. The sample yields roughly 95,000 clones, under 90% seen once. Here the sequenced sample was CD4+ or CD8+ T cells sorted from blood, taken in a trial of the OX40 agonist ivuxolimab. Receptor source: an adult with an advanced solid tumor such as melanoma, head and neck, liver or kidney cancer. Each CDR3 is given with its conserved first and last residue. Expanded clones get a size class; other rows say once, few or many, or leave the size out.

>TRBV5-5|-|15|TRBJ1-2
CASSAAVTVNYGYTF
>TRBV19|-|15|TRBJ2-5
CASSMSPDRRETQYF
>TRBV4-2|-|18|TRBJ2-6
CASTTRTGLNSGANVLTF
>TRBV21-1|-|15|TRBJ2-7
CASSETSGSPYEQYF
>TRBV28|-|19|TRBJ2-5
CASTPSWGQGEEPQETQYF
>TRBV6-5|-|13|TRBJ1-1
CASSETGNTEAFF
>TRBV15|few|18|TRBJ1-2
CATSRDLDSTGGPYGYTF
>TRBV5-1|few|18|TRBJ2-6
CASSLSSSGSSGANVLTF
>TRBV29-1|-|12|TRBJ1-2
CSGGQGINGYTF
>TRBV10-3|-|13|TRBJ2-2
CAISGFGPGELFF
>TRBV7-9|-|15|TRBJ2-1
CASSLGDRDFNEQFF
>TRBV10-3|-|20|TRBJ2-2
CAISARDVGLAGGNTGELFF
>TRBV28|-|14|TRBJ1-2
CASRAPGTNYGYTF
>TRBV4-1|-|16|TRBJ1-2
CASSRDRGSGLSGYTF
>TRBV4-1|-|17|TRBJ2-5
CASSPSSGRAPQETQYF
>TRBV30|-|13|TRBJ2-3
CAWSGTNPDTQYF
>TRBV2|many|14|TRBJ2-7
CASSSGLAGVEQYF
>TRBV18|-|15|TRBJ2-7
CASSPPSQGGTEQYF
>TRBV18|-|12|TRBJ2-1
CASAGTGNEQFF
>TRBV6-5|few|13|TRBJ1-1
CASLRGLNTEAFF
>TRBV10-3|-|14|TRBJ2-5
CAISESTGGETQYF
>TRBV30|-|12|TRBJ2-7
CASSTSGYEQYF
>TRBV7-9|-|14|TRBJ2-7
CASSLGGGRNEQYF
>TRBV27|-|17|TRBJ2-5
CASSAWTSGRVQETQYF
>TRBV10-3|-|15|TRBJ1-2
CAINPDRGANYGYTF
>TRBV13|-|15|TRBJ1-4
CASSYRTGGDEKLFF
>TRBV2|few|10|TRBJ2-1
CASSKNEQFF
>TRBV6-6|-|13|TRBJ1-1
CASSLQGNPEAFF